A selection of T cell receptor beta chains follows, all from one sample in a study of blood T cell repertoires in COVID-19. The protocol was immunoSEQ multiplex PCR, while the TCRdb copy is restricted to in-frame clones and leaves out a portion. The sample lists 30,000 to 40,000 clones, roughly 87% occurring once. Sequences were obtained from peripheral blood. Receptor source: a man at least 80 years old with acute or convalescent COVID-19. CDR3s include the opening cysteine and the closing phenylalanine or tryptophan. D genes are given only for firm matches. Clone size is given for some rows only: seen once, a few or many times, or a class if the clone is expanded.

d_call	clone_size	v_call	j_call	cdr3_nt	cdr3_aa
TRBD1	.	TRBV18	TRBJ2-7	TGTGCCAGCTCACCTCGACAGGGAGTATCCTACGAGCAGTACTTC	CASSPRQGVSYEQYF
.	.	TRBV18	TRBJ1-1	TGTGCCAGCTCACCAGGCGCCGGCGGCACTGAAGCTTTCTTT	CASSPGAGGTEAFF
TRBD1	.	TRBV5-1	TRBJ1-4	TGCGCCAGCAGCTTGAGCGGAAGGGGGCTATCTAATGAAAAACTGTTTTTT	CASSLSGRGLSNEKLFF
TRBD1	.	TRBV6-5	TRBJ2-1	TGTGCCAGCAGTCCGTGGGATGGTGGACAGGGGCAGTTCTTC	CASSPWDGGQGQFF
.	.	TRBV4-2	TRBJ1-2	TGTGCCAGCAGCCAAGATTTGACGAGGGATGGCTACACCTTC	CASSQDLTRDGYTF
.	.	TRBV28	TRBJ2-1	TGTGCCAGCAGTGACCCCGGGGCCTACAATGAGCAGTTCTTC	CASSDPGAYNEQFF
.	.	TRBV3-1/TRBV3-2	TRBJ2-7	TGTGCCAGCAGCCAGAGGGCAGGTGGTTCCTACGAGCAGTACTTC	CASSQRAGGSYEQYF
TRBD1	.	TRBV19	TRBJ1-3	TGTGCCAGTAGTTCCTCCGGGACAGACTCTGGAAACACCATATATTTT	CASSSSGTDSGNTIYF
TRBD1	.	TRBV5-6	TRBJ2-3	TGTGCCAGCAGCTTGGAGGGACAGGGGTGGGATACGCAGTATTTT	CASSLEGQGWDTQYF
TRBD1	.	TRBV27	TRBJ1-5	TGTGCCAGCAGGGGGGGACAGACCTATCAGCCCCAGCATTTT	CASRGGQTYQPQHF
.	.	TRBV6-1	TRBJ1-2	TGTGCCAGCAGTGAGGGGGCTCACCTCTATGGCTACACCTTC	CASSEGAHLYGYTF
TRBD1	.	TRBV18	TRBJ2-1	TGTGCCAGCTCACCCCAAACCAGGGGGAATGAGCAGTTCTTC	CASSPQTRGNEQFF
.	few	TRBV2	TRBJ2-1	TGTGCCAGCAGTGAAGCGCGGCTAGCTGAGCAGTTCTTC	CASSEARLAEQFF
TRBD2	once	TRBV30	TRBJ2-5	TGTGCCTGGAGTCCGATTTCCGGGGGGGAGACCCAGTACTTC	CAWSPISGGETQYF
TRBD1	.	TRBV5-5	TRBJ1-1	TGTGCCAGCAGCTTCATGGCAGGGGGAACGAACACTGAAGCTTTCTTT	CASSFMAGGTNTEAFF
.	.	TRBV5-1	TRBJ1-2	TGCGCCAGCAGCTTGGACGGACAGCAATATGGCTACACCTTC	CASSLDGQQYGYTF
.	.	TRBV29-1	TRBJ1-2	TGCAGCGTTGGCTTACAGGGCATCAAGGGCTATGGCTACACCTTC	CSVGLQGIKGYGYTF
.	.	TRBV6-6	TRBJ1-5	TGTGCCAGCAGTTCGTATAGCAATCAGCCCCAGCATTTT	CASSSYSNQPQHF
.	.	TRBV29-1	TRBJ2-1	TGCAGCGTTGGTACGGGGACATCTGCCTCTTCCCAGTTCTTC	CSVGTGTSASSQFF
.	.	TRBV5-4	TRBJ1-4	TGTGCCAGCAGCTTGATGGGGGAGGGGGAAAAACTGTTTTTT	CASSLMGEGEKLFF
TRBD1	.	TRBV19	TRBJ1-2	TGTGCCAGTAGACTGACCGGGACAGCTTATGAGGGCTACACCTTC	CASRLTGTAYEGYTF
.	.	TRBV27	TRBJ1-3	TGTGCCAGCAGTTTTGCAGGGGTTGGAAACACCATATATTTT	CASSFAGVGNTIYF
TRBD1	once	TRBV5-1	TRBJ2-5	TGCGCCAGCAGCTTGGATGACAGGGAAACGGAGACCCAGTACTTC	CASSLDDRETETQYF
.	.	TRBV24-1	TRBJ2-2	TGTGCCACCAGTGACCCCCCTCCCTCCGGGGAGCTGTTTTTT	CATSDPPPSGELFF
TRBD1	.	TRBV5-1	TRBJ1-2	TGCGCCAGCAGCCCCGGGACAGGGATCCGCTATGGCTACACCTTC	CASSPGTGIRYGYTF
.	.	TRBV12-3/TRBV12-4	TRBJ2-2	TGTGCCAGCAGTTTACAAAACACCGGGGAGCTGTTTTTT	CASSLQNTGELFF
.	.	TRBV5-1	TRBJ1-2	TGCGCCAGCGCCCAACAGGGCACCTTTGGCTACACCTTC	CASAQQGTFGYTF
TRBD1	few	TRBV4-1	TRBJ2-5	TGCGCCAGCAGCCAAGACCTAGGACAGGGAACATCGGAGACCCAGTACTTC	CASSQDLGQGTSETQYF
.	.	TRBV7-8	TRBJ2-2	TGTGCCAGCAGCTTAGCTATAACCGGGGAGCTGTTTTTT	CASSLAITGELFF
.	.	TRBV7-9	TRBJ1-2	TGTGCCAGCAGCCCTAGAGAGTCCGCCTATGGCTACACCTTC	CASSPRESAYGYTF
TRBD1	.	TRBV28	TRBJ2-7	TGTGCCAGCAGTGCCGGGACAGGGGTTGTCTACGAGCAGTACTTC	CASSAGTGVVYEQYF
.	.	TRBV7-3	TRBJ1-1	TGTGCCAGCAGCGCTCGACGGGGGGCTGAAGCTTTCTTT	CASSARRGAEAFF
TRBD1	.	TRBV3-1/TRBV3-2	TRBJ2-7	TGTGCCAGCAGCCAAGGGACAGGGTACGAGCAGTACTTC	CASSQGTGYEQYF
.	.	TRBV6-1	TRBJ2-7	TGTGCCAGCAGTGAAGGGACAGTTCCCGCCGAGCAGTACTTC	CASSEGTVPAEQYF
.	.	TRBV28	TRBJ1-4	TGTGCCAGCAGTGAGGGTCCCAATGAAAAACTGTTTTTT	CASSEGPNEKLFF
TRBD1	.	TRBV9	TRBJ1-2	TGTGCCAGCAGCGGGCAGACAGGGGTGGGCTATGGCTACACCTTC	CASSGQTGVGYGYTF
TRBD2	.	TRBV7-2	TRBJ2-3	TGTGCCAGCAGCTTGGGCCTTAGCGGGGGGGCCGTAGATACGCAGTATTTT	CASSLGLSGGAVDTQYF
TRBD1	.	TRBV19	TRBJ1-2	TGTGCCAGTAGTGCGGACAGGGATGGTGGCTACACCTTC	CASSADRDGGYTF
.	.	TRBV6-5	TRBJ1-2	TGTGCCAGCAGCCCCGGGTATGGCTACACCTTC	CASSPGYGYTF
.	.	TRBV21-1	TRBJ2-3	TGTGCCAGCAGCAAAAGGGGCTCTAGCGGGGGGCCCACAGATACGCAGTATTTT	CASSKRGSSGGPTDTQYF
.	.	TRBV20-1	TRBJ2-4	TGCAGTGCTAGTAGCCCATCCGCAGCCAAAAACATTCAGTACTTC	CSASSPSAAKNIQYF
.	once	TRBV7-9	TRBJ1-1	TGTGCCAGCAGCTTCAACCGGGTGGAGACTGAAGCTTTCTTT	CASSFNRVETEAFF
.	few	TRBV10-2	TRBJ1-6	TGCGCCAGCAGTGCGACAGCTTATAATTCACCCCTCCACTTT	CASSATAYNSPLHF
TRBD2	.	TRBV30	TRBJ2-1	TGTGCCTCTAGCGGGGCCAGCTCCTACAATGAGCAGTTCTTC	CASSGASSYNEQFF
TRBD2	.	TRBV7-2	TRBJ2-3	TGTGCCAGCAGCTTAGGGGGTAGCGGGGCTTTAGATACGCAGTATTTT	CASSLGGSGALDTQYF
TRBD1	.	TRBV5-1	TRBJ2-2	TGCGCCAGCAGCGGGCCCGGGACAGGGGGCACCGGGGAGCTGTTTTTT	CASSGPGTGGTGELFF
.	.	TRBV11-3	TRBJ2-2	TGTGCCAGCAGCCCCGGGTACCGCGGGGAGCTGTTTTTT	CASSPGYRGELFF
.	.	TRBV7-8	TRBJ1-6	TGTGCCAGCAGCTTAGTTAGCTCCTATAATTCACCCCTCCACTTT	CASSLVSSYNSPLHF
.	.	TRBV3-1/TRBV3-2	TRBJ1-6	TGTGCCAGCAGCCAAGATTCAAACTCCTATAATTCACCCCTCCACTTT	CASSQDSNSYNSPLHF
.	.	TRBV5-1	TRBJ2-7	TGCGCCAGCACCTCCTTCCCTGGAGCGGTCTACGAGCAGTACTTC	CASTSFPGAVYEQYF
TRBD1	.	TRBV7-2	TRBJ2-3	TGTGCCAGCAGGGGACAGAGTGGCTGGGATACGCAGTATTTT	CASRGQSGWDTQYF
TRBD1	few	TRBV6-2/TRBV6-3	TRBJ1-5	TGTGCCAGCAGTTACCCGGCGTACGGGACAGGAGGCCCAAGCAATCAGCCCCAGCATTTT	CASSYPAYGTGGPSNQPQHF